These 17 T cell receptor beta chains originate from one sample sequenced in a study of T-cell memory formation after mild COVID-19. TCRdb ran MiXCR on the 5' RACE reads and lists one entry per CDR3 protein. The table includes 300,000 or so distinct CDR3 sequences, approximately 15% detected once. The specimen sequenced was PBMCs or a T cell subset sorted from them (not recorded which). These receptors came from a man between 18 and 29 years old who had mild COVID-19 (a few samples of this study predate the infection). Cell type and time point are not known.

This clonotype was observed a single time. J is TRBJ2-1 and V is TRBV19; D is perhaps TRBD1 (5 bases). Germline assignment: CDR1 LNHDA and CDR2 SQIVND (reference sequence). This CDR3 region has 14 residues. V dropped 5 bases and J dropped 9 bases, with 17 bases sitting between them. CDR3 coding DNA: TGTGCCAGTAGTTGGCCAGGGATCGACGGTGAGCAGTTCTTC. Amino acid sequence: CASSWPGIDGEQFF.

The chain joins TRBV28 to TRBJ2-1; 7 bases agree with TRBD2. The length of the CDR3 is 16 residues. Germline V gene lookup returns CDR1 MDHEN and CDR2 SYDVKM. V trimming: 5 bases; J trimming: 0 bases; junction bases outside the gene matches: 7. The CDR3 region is CASSTSAGRSYNEQFF. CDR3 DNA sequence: TGTGCCAGCAGTACCTCAGCGGGGCGCTCCTACAATGAGCAGTTCTTC.

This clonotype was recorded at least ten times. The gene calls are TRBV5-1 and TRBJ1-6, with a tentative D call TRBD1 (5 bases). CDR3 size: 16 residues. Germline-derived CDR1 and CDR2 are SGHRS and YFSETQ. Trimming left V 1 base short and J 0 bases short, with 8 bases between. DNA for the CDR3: TGCGCCAGCAGCTTGCGACAGAGCTCCTATAATTCACCCCTCCACTTT. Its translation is CASSLRQSSYNSPLHF.

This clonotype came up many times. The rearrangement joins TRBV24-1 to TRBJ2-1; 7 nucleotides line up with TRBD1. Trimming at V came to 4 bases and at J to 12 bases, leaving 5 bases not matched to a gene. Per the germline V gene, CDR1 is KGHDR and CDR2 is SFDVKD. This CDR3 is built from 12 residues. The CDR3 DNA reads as TGTGCCACCAGTGAGTGGGACAGTCGGCAGTTCTTC. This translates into CATSEWDSRQFF.

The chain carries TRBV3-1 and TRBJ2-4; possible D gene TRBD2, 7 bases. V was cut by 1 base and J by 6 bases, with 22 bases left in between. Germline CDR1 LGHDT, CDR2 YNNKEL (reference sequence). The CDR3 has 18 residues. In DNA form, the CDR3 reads TGTGCCAGCAGCCAAGCATCCCGGCGGGGGCCGATCTTAAACATTCAGTACTTC. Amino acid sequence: CASSQASRRGPILNIQYF.

The CDR3 protein is CASNRLGRGGTDTQYF. The CDR3 coding sequence is TGTGCCAGCAACCGCCTGGGTAGGGGAGGGACAGATACGCAGTATTTT. The gene calls are TRBV28 and TRBJ2-3; 7 bases map to TRBD2. The V gene end was trimmed by 7 bases and the J gene end by 3 bases; junction bases not matched to a gene: 13. CDR1 and CDR2 from the germline V gene are MDHEN and SYDVKM. This CDR3 region has 16 residues.

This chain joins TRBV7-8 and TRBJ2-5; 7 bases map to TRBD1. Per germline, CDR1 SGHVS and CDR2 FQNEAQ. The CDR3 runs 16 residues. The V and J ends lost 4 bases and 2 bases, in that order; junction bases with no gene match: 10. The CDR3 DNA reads TGTGCCAGCAGCTCGGGGTCGGGGACAGTACAAGAGACCCAGTACTTC. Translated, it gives CASSSGSGTVQETQYF.

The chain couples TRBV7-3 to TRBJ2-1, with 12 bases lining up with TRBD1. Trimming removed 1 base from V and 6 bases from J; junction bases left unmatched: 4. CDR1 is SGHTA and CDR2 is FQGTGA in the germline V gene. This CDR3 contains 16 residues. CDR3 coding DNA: TGTGCCAGCAGCTTAATGGGACAGGGGGCTCCCAATGAGCAGTTCTTC. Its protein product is CASSLMGQGAPNEQFF.

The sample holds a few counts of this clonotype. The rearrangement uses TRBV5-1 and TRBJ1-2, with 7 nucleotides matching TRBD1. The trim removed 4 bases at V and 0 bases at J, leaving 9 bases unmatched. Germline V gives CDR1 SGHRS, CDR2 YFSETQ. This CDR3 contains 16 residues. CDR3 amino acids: CASSARQGSANYGYTF. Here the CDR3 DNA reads TGCGCCAGCAGCGCGAGACAGGGAAGTGCTAACTATGGCTACACCTTC.

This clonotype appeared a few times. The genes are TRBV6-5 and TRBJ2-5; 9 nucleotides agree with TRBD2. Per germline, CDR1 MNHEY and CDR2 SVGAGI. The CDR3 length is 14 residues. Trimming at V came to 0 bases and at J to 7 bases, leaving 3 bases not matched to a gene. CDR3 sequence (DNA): TGTGCCAGCAGTTACTCGCGGGGGGGCTTGACCCAGTACTTC. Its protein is CASSYSRGGLTQYF.

The CDR3 nucleotides are TGTGCCAGCTCGGACAGGGAGGCAGGATATAGCAATCAGCCCCAGCATTTT. This encodes CASSDREAGYSNQPQHF. The V call is TRBV12-3 or TRBV12-4, the J call TRBJ1-5, with TRBD1 matching 8 bases. V lost 8 bases, J lost 0 bases, and 12 bases stayed unmatched. The CDR3 sequence is 17 residues long.

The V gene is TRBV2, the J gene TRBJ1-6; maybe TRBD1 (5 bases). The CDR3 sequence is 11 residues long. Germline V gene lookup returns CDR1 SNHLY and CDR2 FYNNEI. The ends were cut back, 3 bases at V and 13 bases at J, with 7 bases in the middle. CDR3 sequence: CASSEGRPLHF. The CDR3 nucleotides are TGTGCCAGCAGTGAGGGACGGCCCCTCCACTTT.

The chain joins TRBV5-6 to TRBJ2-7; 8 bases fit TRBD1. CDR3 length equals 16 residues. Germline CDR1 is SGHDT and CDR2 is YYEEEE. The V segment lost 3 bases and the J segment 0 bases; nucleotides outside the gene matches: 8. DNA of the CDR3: TGTGCCAGCAGCTCGATAGACAGGGGCAGCTCCTACGAGCAGTACTTC. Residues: CASSSIDRGSSYEQYF.

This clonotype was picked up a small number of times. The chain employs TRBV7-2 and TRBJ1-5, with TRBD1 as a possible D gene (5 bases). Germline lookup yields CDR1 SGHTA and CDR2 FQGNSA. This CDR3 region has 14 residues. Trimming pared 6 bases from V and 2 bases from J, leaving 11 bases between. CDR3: CASSLGVGNQPQHF. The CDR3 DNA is TGTGCCAGCAGTCTGGGGGTGGGCAATCAGCCCCAGCATTTT.

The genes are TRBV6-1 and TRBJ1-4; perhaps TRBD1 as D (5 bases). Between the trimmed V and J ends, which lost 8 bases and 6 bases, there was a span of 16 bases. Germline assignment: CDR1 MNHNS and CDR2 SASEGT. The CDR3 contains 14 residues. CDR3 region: CASRSAGTDEKLFF. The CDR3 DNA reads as TGTGCCAGCCGCTCTGCAGGGACTGATGAAAAACTGTTTTTT.

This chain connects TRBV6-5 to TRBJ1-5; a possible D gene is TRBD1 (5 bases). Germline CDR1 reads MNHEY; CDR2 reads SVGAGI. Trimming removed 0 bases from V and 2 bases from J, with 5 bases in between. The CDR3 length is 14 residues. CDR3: CASSYSGGNQPQHF. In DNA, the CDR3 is TGTGCCAGCAGTTACTCAGGGGGCAATCAGCCCCAGCATTTT.

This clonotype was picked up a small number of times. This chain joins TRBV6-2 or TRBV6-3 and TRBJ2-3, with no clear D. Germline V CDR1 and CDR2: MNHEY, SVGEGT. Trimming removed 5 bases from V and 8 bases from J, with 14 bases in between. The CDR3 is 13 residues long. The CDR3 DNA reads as TGTGCCAGCAGTGCCCCGAGTCGGTTTACGCAGTATTTT. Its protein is CASSAPSRFTQYF.